This T cell receptor (beta chain) emerged from a study of blood T cell repertoires in COVID-19. This clone was seen only a few times. V was shortened by 1 base and J by 5 bases, with 15 bases between the two germline ends. Germline V lookup: CDR1 LGHNA, CDR2 YNFKEQ. The CDR3 consists of 15 residues. Original analysis: Scientists estimated how many nucleated cells there were by amplifying reference gene primers. Clones were read by immunoSEQ multiplex PCR, and TCRdb kept only the in-frame ones, dropping some. That table furnishes V, J and clone size, whereas the DNA furnished D and trimming. In the table there are 25,000 to 30,000 clones, around 88% of which are singletons.

The clonotype comes from a human donor in a cohort sampled during active COVID-19. Input material: peripheral blood. This chain links TRBV4-2 with TRBJ2-7; D possibly corresponds to TRBD2 (6 bases). CDR3 sequence reads: CASSQARGVPNEQYF. The CDR3 coding sequence is TGTGCCAGCAGCCAAGCGCGGGGAGTTCCCAACGAGCAGTACTTC.